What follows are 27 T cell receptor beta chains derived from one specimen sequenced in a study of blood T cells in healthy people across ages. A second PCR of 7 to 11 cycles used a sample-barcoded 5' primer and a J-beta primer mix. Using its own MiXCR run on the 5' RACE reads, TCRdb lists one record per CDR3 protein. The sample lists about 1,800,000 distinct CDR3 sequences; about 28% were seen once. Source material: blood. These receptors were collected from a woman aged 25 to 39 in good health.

Written as DNA, the CDR3 is TGTGCCAGCCCACTCTATATCTGGTGGGAGCTCTTGGTGTACATTCAGTTCTTC. Translated: CASPLYIWWELLVYIQFF. The chain couples TRBV18 to TRBJ2-1, with D perhaps TRBD2 (5 bases). V shed 8 bases and J shed 13 bases, with 36 bases lying between them. This CDR3 is 18 amino acids long. CDR1 is KGHSH and CDR2 is LQKENI in the germline V gene.

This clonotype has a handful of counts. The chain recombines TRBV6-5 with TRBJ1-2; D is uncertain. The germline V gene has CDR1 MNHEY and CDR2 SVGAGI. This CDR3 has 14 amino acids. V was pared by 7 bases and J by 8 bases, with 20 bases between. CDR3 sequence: CASTPGLGDTGYTF. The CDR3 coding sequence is TGTGCCAGCACCCCGGGCCTCGGGGATACGGGCTACACCTTC.

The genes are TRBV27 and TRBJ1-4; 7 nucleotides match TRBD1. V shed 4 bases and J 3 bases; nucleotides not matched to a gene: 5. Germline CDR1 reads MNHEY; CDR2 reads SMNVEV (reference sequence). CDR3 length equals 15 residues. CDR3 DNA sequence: TGTGCCAGCAGTTCTCTGGACAGGCCTAATGAAAAACTGTTTTTT. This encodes CASSSLDRPNEKLFF.

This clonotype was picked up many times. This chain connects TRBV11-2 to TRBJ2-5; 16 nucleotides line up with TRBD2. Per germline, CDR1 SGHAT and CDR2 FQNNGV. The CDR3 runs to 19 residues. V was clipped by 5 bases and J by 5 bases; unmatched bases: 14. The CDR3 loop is CASSASPGTSGGARETQYF. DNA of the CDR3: TGTGCCAGCAGCGCTAGTCCCGGGACTAGCGGGGGGGCCAGGGAGACCCAGTACTTC.

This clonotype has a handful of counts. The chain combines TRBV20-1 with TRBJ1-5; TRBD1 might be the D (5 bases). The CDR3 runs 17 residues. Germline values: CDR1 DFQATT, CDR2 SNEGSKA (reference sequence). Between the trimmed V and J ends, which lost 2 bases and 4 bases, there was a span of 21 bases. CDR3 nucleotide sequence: TGCAGTGCTAGAAGATCGGCGGGGGGTTCTAGTAATCAGCCCCAGCATTTT. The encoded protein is CSARRSAGGSSNQPQHF.

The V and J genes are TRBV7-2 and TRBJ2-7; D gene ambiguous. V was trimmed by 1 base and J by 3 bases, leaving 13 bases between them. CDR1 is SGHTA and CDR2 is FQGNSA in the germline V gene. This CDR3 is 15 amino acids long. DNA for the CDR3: TGTGCCAGCAGCTTAGGCGCGAGCGCGGTCTACGAGCAGTACTTC. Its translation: CASSLGASAVYEQYF.

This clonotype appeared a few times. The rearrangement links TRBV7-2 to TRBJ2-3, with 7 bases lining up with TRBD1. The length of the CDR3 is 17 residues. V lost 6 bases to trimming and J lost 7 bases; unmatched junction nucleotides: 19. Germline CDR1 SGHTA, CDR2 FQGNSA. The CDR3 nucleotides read TGTGCCAGCAGAAGAGGGGGCAGGGGGACCCTGAAGAATACGCAGTATTTT. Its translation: CASRRGGRGTLKNTQYF.

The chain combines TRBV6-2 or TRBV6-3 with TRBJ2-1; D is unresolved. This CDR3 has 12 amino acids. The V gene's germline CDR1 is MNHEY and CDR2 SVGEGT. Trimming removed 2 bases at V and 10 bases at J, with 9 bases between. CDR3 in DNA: TGTGCCAGCAGTTACACTCCTGAAGAGCAGTTCTTC. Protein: CASSYTPEEQFF.

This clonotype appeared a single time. The CDR3 region has the DNA TGCGCCAGCAGCTTGGGGGGACAGTCTATTTGGAGCTACACCTTC. It translates to CASSLGGQSIWSYTF. The V gene is TRBV5-1, the J gene TRBJ1-2; the match to TRBD1 covers 7 bases. The CDR3 covers 15 residues. Germline-derived CDR1 and CDR2 are SGHRS and YFSETQ. V shed 0 bases, J shed 9 bases, and the junction held 11 bases outside the gene matches.

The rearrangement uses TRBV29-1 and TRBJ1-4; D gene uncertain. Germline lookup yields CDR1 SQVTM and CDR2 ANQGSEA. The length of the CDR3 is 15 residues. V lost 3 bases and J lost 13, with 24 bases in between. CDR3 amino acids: CSVDHTENLVMGLFF. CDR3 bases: TGCAGCGTTGACCATACAGAAAATCTAGTCATGGGACTGTTTTTT.

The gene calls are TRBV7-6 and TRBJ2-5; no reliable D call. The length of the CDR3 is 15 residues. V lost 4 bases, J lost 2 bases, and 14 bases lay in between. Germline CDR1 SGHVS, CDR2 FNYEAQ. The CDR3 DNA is TGTGCCAGCAGCTCACCGTGGCGGTTACAAGAGACCCAGTACTTC. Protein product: CASSSPWRLQETQYF. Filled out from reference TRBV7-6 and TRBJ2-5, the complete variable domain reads GAGVSQSPRYKVTKRGQDVALRCDPISGHVSLYWYRQALGQGPEFLTYFNYEAQQDKSGLPNDRFSAERPEGSISTLTIQRTEQRDSAMYRCASSSPWRLQETQYFGPGTRLLVL.

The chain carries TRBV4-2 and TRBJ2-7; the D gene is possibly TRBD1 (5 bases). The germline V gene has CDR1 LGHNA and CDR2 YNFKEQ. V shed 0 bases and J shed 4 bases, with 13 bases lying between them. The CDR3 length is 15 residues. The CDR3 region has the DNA TGTGCCAGCAGCCAAGAACGTACAGGAGCTTACGAGCAGTACTTC. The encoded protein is CASSQERTGAYEQYF.

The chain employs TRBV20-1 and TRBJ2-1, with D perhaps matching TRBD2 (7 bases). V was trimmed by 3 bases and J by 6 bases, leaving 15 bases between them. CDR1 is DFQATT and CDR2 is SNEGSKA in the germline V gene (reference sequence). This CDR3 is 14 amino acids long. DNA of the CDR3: TGCAGTGCTAGGACGAGGGGGGGGTGCAATGAGCAGTTCTTC. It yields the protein CSARTRGGCNEQFF.

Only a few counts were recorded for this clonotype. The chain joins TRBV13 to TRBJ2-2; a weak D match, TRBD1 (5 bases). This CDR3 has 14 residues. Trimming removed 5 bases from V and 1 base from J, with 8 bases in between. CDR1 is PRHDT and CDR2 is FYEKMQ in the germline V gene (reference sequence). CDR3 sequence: CASSGGQNTGELFF. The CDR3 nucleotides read TGTGCCAGCAGCGGCGGACAGAACACCGGGGAGCTGTTTTTT.

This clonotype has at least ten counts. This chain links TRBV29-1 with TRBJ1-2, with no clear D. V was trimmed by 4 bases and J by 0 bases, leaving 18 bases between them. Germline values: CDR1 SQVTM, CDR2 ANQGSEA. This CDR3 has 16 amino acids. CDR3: CSVGTGFRSANYGYTF. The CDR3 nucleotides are TGCAGCGTTGGAACCGGCTTCCGATCCGCTAACTATGGCTACACCTTC.

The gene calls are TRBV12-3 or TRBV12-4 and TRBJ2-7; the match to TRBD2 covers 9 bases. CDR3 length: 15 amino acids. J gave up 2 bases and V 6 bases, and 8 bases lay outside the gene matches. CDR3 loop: CASRPEAGGAYEQYF. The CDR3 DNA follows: TGTGCCAGCAGGCCAGAAGCGGGAGGCGCCTACGAGCAGTACTTC.

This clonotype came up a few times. The CDR3, as DNA: TGTGCCAGCAGTGTAGTGCAGGGCGAGGGACAGCCCCAGCATTTT. Its protein is CASSVVQGEGQPQHF. The chain recombines TRBV2 with TRBJ1-5; a weak D match, TRBD1 (5 bases). CDR1 and CDR2 from the germline V gene are SNHLY and FYNNEI. Deletions cut 4 bases from V and 7 bases from J, with 17 bases between. CDR3 length: 15 residues.

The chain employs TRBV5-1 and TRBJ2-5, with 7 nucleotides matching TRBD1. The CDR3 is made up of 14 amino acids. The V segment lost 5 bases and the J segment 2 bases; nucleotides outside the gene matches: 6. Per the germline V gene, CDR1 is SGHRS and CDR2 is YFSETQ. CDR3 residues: CASRVGTEQETQYF. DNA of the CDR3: TGCGCCAGCAGGGTGGGGACAGAGCAAGAGACCCAGTACTTC.

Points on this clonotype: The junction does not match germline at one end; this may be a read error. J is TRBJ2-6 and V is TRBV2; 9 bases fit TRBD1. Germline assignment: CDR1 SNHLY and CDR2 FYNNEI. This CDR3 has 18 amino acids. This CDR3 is CASSARRDRVSGANVRTF. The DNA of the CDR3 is TGTGCCAGCAGTGCGCGCCGGGACAGGGTCTCTGGGGCCAACGTCCGGACTTTC. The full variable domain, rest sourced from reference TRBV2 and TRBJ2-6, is EPEVTQTPSHQVTQMGQEVILRCVPISNHLYFYWYRQILGQKVEFLVSFYNNEISEKSEIFDDQFSVERPDGSNFTLKIRSTKLEDSAMYFCASSARRDRVSGANVRTFGAGSRLTVL.

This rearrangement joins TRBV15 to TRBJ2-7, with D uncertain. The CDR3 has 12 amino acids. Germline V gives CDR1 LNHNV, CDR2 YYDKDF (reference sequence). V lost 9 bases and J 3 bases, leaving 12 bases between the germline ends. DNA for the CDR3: TGTGCCACTTCGCGCCCCGGCTACGAGCAGTACTTC. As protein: CATSRPGYEQYF.

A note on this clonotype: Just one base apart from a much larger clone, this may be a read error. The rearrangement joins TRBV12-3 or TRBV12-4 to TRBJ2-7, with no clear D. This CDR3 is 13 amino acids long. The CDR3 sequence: CASSFSPSCEQYF. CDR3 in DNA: TGTGCCAGCAGTTTTTCACCCTCCTGCGAGCAGTACTTC.

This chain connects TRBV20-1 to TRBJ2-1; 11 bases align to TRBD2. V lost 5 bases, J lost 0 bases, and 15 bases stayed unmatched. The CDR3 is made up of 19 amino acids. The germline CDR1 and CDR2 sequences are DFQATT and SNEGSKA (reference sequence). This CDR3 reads CSAQGGGLAGGSSYNEQFF. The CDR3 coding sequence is TGCAGTGCTCAGGGCGGTGGGCTAGCGGGGGGTTCCTCCTACAATGAGCAGTTCTTC.

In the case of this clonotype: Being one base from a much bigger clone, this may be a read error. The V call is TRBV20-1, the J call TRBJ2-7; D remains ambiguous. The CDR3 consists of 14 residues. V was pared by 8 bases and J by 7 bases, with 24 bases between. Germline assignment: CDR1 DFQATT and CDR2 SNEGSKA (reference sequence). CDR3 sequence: CSMVPRLSYNEQYF. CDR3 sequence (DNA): TGCAGTATGGTTCCGAGACTCTCCTACAATGAGCAGTACTTC.

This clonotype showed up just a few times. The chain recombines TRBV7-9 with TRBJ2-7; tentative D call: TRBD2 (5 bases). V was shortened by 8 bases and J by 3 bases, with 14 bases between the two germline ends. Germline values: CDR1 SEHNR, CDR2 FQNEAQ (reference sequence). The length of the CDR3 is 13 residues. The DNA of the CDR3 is TGTGCCAGCTCCGGGGTGTCTATCTACGAGCAGTACTTC. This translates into CASSGVSIYEQYF.

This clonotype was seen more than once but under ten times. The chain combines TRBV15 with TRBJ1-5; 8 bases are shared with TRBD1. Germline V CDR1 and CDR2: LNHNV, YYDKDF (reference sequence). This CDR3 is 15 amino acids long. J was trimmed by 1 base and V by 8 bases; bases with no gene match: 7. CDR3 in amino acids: CATSTGAVSNQPQHF. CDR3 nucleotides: TGTGCCACCTCGACAGGGGCGGTGAGCAATCAGCCCCAGCATTTT.

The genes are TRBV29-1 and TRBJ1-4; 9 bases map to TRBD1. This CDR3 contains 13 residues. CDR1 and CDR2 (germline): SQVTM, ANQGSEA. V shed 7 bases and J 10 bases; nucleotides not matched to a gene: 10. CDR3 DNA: TGCAGCGGGGAACAGGGGGCAGGAGGAAAACTGTTTTTT. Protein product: CSGEQGAGGKLFF. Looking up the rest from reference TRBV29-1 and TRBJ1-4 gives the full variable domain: SAVISQKPSRDICQRGTSLTIQCQVDSQVTMMFWYRQQPGQSLTLIATANQGSEATYESGFVIDKFPISRPNLTFSTLTVSNMSPEDSSIYLCSGEQGAGGKLFFGSGTQLSVL.

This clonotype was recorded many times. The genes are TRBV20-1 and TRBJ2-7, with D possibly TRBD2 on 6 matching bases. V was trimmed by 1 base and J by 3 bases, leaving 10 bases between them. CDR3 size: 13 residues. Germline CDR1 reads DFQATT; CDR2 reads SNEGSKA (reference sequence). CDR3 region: CSARGRGYYEQYF. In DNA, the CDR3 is TGCAGTGCTAGAGGGAGGGGTTACTACGAGCAGTACTTC.